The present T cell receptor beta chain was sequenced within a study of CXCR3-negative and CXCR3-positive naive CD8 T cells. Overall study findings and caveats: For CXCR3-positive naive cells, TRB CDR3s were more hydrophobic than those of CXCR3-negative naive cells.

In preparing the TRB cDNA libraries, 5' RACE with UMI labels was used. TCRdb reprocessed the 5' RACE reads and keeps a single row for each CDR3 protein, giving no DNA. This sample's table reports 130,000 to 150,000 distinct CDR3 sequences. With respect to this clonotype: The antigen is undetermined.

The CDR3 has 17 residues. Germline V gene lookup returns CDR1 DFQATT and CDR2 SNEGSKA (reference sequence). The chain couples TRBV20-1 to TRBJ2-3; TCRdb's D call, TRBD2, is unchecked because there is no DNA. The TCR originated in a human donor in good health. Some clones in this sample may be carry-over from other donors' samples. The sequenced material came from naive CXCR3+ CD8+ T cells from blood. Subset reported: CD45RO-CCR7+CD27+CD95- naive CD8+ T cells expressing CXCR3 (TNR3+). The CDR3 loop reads CSARSSGGPEHPDTQYF.